Below are 13 T cell receptor beta chains sequenced from a single sample in a study of shared clonotypes between healthy human individuals (dated by TCRdb to the early 2020s). Libraries were prepared through the immunoSEQ multiplex PCR assay. TCRdb mirrors the immuneACCESS table, restricted to in-frame sequences. Some clones are absent from its copies; in checked studies, under half trace to an unresolved V gene, and the reason for the others is unknown. This sample holds hundreds of thousands of clones; roughly 95% were observed only once. The ten largest make up 0.06% of the sample. The sample was naive CD4+ T cells sorted from blood. According to the study, the label for this sample's cell subset or site signals: CD45RA+ positively selected. These receptors were taken from a woman in her 30s in good health.

This chain links TRBV28 with TRBJ1-1, with a possible D match to TRBD1 (5 bases). CDR1 is MDHEN, CDR2 SYDVKM, per germline. V was cut by 0 bases and J by 5 bases, with 13 bases left in between. The CDR3 totals 15 residues. DNA for the CDR3: TGTGCCAGCAGTTTATGGTCGGGGCTTTGGACTGAAGCTTTCTTT. Amino acid sequence: CASSLWSGLWTEAFF.

This clone was recorded only once. CDR3 amino acids: CASSAAAGGNEKLFF. CDR3 nucleotide sequence: TGTGCCAGCAGCGCCGCGGCAGGGGGTAATGAAAAACTGTTTTTT. The chain is built from TRBV11-1 and TRBJ1-4, with TRBD1 matching 7 bases. CDR3 length: 15 residues. Germline-derived CDR1 and CDR2 are SGHAT and FQDESV (reference sequence). After removal of 5 bases from V and 4 bases from J, the junction contained 7 bases not matched to a gene. Combining the CDR3 with reference TRBV11-1 and TRBJ1-4 gives the whole variable domain EAEVAQSPRYKITEKSQAVAFWCDPISGHATLYWYRQILGQGPELLVQFQDESVVDDSQLPKDRFSAERLKGVDSTLKIQPAELGDSAMYLCASSAAAGGNEKLFFGSGTQLSVL.

V is TRBV5-4 and J is TRBJ2-7, with 8 bases fitting TRBD1. V was pared by 5 bases and J by 7 bases, with 11 bases of the junction left unmatched. In germline, CDR1 is SGHNT, CDR2 YYREEE (reference sequence). The CDR3 covers 14 residues. The CDR3: CASRERTGTIEQYF. The CDR3 DNA reads as TGTGCCAGCAGGGAAAGGACAGGGACGATTGAGCAGTACTTC.

J is TRBJ2-1 and V is TRBV6-1; 7 positions match TRBD2. CDR1 is MNHNS, CDR2 SASEGT, per germline. This CDR3 spans 14 amino acids. Unmatched junction bases numbered 12, after V lost 8 bases and J lost 8 bases. The CDR3 loop reads CASGSSSGYDEQFF. DNA of the CDR3: TGTGCCAGCGGGTCATCTAGCGGCTATGATGAGCAGTTCTTC.

This chain uses TRBV16 with TRBJ1-2; possibly TRBD1 for D (5 bases). There are 12 residues in the CDR3. V lost 4 bases and J 3 bases, leaving 6 bases between the germline ends. Germline-derived CDR1 and CDR2 are KGHSY and FQNENV. This CDR3 is CASSLRDYGYTF. In nucleotides, the CDR3 is TGTGCCAGCAGCCTCAGGGACTATGGCTACACCTTC.

This chain uses TRBV6-5 with TRBJ2-7; D not certain. The CDR3 spans 15 residues. Germline V lookup: CDR1 MNHEY, CDR2 SVGAGI. Trimming cost V 2 bases and J 3 bases, with 14 bases left between them. CDR3 DNA: TGTGCCAGCAGTTACAGGGCGGCTGGCTACTACGAGCAGTACTTC. Protein: CASSYRAAGYYEQYF.

The chain recombines TRBV14 with TRBJ2-5, with 10 bases identical to TRBD2. The CDR3 contains 17 residues. Germline V gene sequence: CDR1 SGHDN, CDR2 FVKESK. J gave up 1 base and V 2 bases, and 7 bases lay outside the gene matches. CDR3: CASSQSGTSVFQETQYF. The CDR3 nucleotides are TGTGCCAGCAGCCAATCCGGGACTAGCGTATTCCAAGAGACCCAGTACTTC. The full variable domain, in which reference TRBV14 and TRBJ2-5 provide the parts outside the CDR3, is EAGVTQFPSHSVIEKGQTVTLRCDPISGHDNLYWYRRVMGKEIKFLLHFVKESKQDESGMPNNRFLAERTGGTYSTLKVQPAELEDSGVYFCASSQSGTSVFQETQYFGPGTRLLVL.

The rearrangement joins TRBV6-6 to TRBJ1-2, with D possibly TRBD1 on 5 matching bases. V was clipped by 4 bases and J by 8 bases, with 14 bases between them. This CDR3 comprises 13 residues. The germline V gene has CDR1 MNHNY and CDR2 SVGAGI (reference sequence). The CDR3 region is CASSFQGDEGYTF. The CDR3 DNA is TGTGCCAGCAGTTTTCAGGGTGATGAAGGCTACACCTTC.

This sequence joins TRBV5-1 and TRBJ2-7; D gene unclear. The CDR3 is made up of 13 amino acids. CDR1 is SGHRS, CDR2 YFSETQ, per germline. Trimming shortened V by 2 bases and J by 4 bases, and 10 bases separated the two germline ends. The CDR3 loop reads CASSFEGQYEQYF. The CDR3, as DNA: TGCGCCAGCAGCTTCGAAGGGCAATACGAGCAGTACTTC.

The chain has TRBV27 and TRBJ2-4; TRBD2 aligns across 8 bases. J lost 3 bases, V lost 9 bases, and 4 bases had no gene match. The germline V gene has CDR1 MNHEY and CDR2 SMNVEV (reference sequence). There are 13 residues in the CDR3. Here the CDR3 reads CASSGALKNIQYF. Written as DNA, the CDR3 is TGTGCCAGTAGCGGGGCCCTCAAAAACATTCAGTACTTC.

Points on this clone: Other nucleotide sequences from this sample produce the same CDR3. The rearrangement joins TRBV5-4 to TRBJ2-2, with D unclear. CDR1 and CDR2 (germline): SGHNT, YYREEE (reference sequence). The CDR3 has 14 amino acids. The V gene lost 0 bases and the J gene lost 1 base, with 4 bases spanning the gap. In nucleotides, the CDR3 is TGTGCCAGCAGCTTGGTCGGGAACACCGGGGAGCTGTTTTTT. This sequence encodes CASSLVGNTGELFF.

The V call is TRBV2, the J call TRBJ2-7; 8 bases fit TRBD2. Trimming removed 2 bases from V and 4 bases from J; junction bases left unmatched: 7. In germline, CDR1 is SNHLY, CDR2 FYNNEI. The length of the CDR3 is 15 residues. CDR3 amino acids: CASSEPPRGGYEQYF. CDR3 DNA sequence: TGTGCCAGCAGTGAACCGCCACGGGGGGGGTACGAGCAGTACTTC.

This clone turned up a few times. This chain joins TRBV6-1 and TRBJ1-5; 8 nucleotides agree with TRBD1. This CDR3 contains 17 residues. Germline values: CDR1 MNHNS, CDR2 SASEGT. V dropped 4 bases and J dropped 0; count of bases not matched to a gene: 8. The CDR3 sequence: CASSGKRQGFSNQPQHF. The CDR3 region has the DNA TGTGCCAGCAGTGGCAAACGACAGGGGTTTAGCAATCAGCCCCAGCATTTT.